The T cell receptor (beta chain) described here comes from a study of cytomegalovirus exposure and HLA in healthy donors (dated by TCRdb to 2015 to 2018). Broadly, across the study: An earlier analysis of about 530 of the donors reported 250 to 350 Gb of sequence data and 117 million unique TCR beta sequences obtained from around 180 million T cells. The number of donors typed differed by locus, with 629-630 for A, B, C, DRB1 and DQB1, roughly 520 for DQA1, 600 to 610 for DPA1, and around 450 for DPB1. Among 398 genotyped donors of the cohort, an average of about 240,000 unique TCR beta nucleotide sequences were sequenced per donor, roughly 20% of them non-productive. All discovery cohort repertoires had been generated using a single sequencing platform. Besides the first cohort of approximately 710 subjects, a separate validation cohort made up of 120 different subjects was used. About five DR-DQ haplotypes were handled as single units for association and clustering because linkage in the cohort was strong. Alongside the repertoire data, information on donor age, sex, ethnicity and CMV serostatus was compiled. The study aimed to test whether signatures of past pathogen exposure could be identified by cataloging public T cell receptors. The study combined high-throughput TCR immunosequencing, statistical association of individual TCRs with disease status, and machine learning to predict cytomegalovirus infection status. A later genetic analysis used genome-wide SNP genotypes for about 65% of the roughly 700 donors, treating that subset as a discovery cohort. The study profiled the T cell repertoires of 500 to 800 subjects by immunosequencing and related them to cytomegalovirus serostatus. Of the 300 to 500 genotyped donors, roughly 76% were placed in the genetic ancestry cluster associated with self-reported Caucasian donors. In the later analysis, no new phenotypic data were used to find candidate immune exposures; instead, reliance was placed on TCR beta sequences and their occurrence across donors. An earlier analysis of several hundred of the donors applied high-throughput TCR beta sequencing to assess whether each TCR beta V gene segment acted as functional or pseudogenic. HLA typing covered class I and class II loci at four-digit resolution. Roughly 300 gigabases of sequencing data and about 92 million unique TCR sequences made up an early release that covered some 640 HLA-typed donors. To study patterns of TCR occurrence, a later analysis re-analyzed previously published TCR beta repertoires from 650 to 750 donors and added high-resolution HLA genotyping.

In total, roughly 670 healthy bone marrow donors made up the cohort. At the time of sampling, every cohort member was nominally healthy, though immune exposures that went unrecorded were likely present. The donor tested CMV seropositive, placing the donor among the 289 seropositive members of the cohort. A peripheral blood sample was collected from each donor, and TCR beta sequencing was performed on peripheral blood mononuclear cells. Genomic DNA was extracted from the blood cell samples with the Qiagen DNeasy Blood Extraction Kit. The paper's findings and limits, for the study overall: An association between a missense DCLRE1C variant and V-gene and J-gene trimming of TCR beta chains was found in a later genetic analysis and replicated in an independent cohort. A later analysis found that most CMV-associated TCR beta chains appeared HLA-restricted, with HLA associations seemingly driven largely by CMV exposure. According to a later analysis, TCR association rates differed among HLA loci, with DRB1 alleles showing the most associated TCRs and HLA-C alleles showing the fewest. The presence/absence analyses assumed that sequencing depth was roughly uniform across donors, and that assumption may not be true. This cohort had only TCR beta chains sequenced, and the lack of alpha or paired-chain data limited which features could be detected. In a later analysis, about 17,000 TCR beta sequences were associated with specific HLA alleles at a false discovery rate of 0.05. In an earlier analysis of some 640 of the donors, most TCR beta V segments were observed in productive rearrangements about 87% or about 30% of the time, broadly matching IMGT annotations. The study gave a list of roughly 150 TCR beta chains associated with cytomegalovirus. Because the 87-base-pair reads could not distinguish some IMGT-functional V segments, including TRBV6-2 and TRBV6-3, those segments were excluded. Assigning TCR associations to individual alleles was difficult when HLA alleles, especially DR and DQ, strongly co-occurred. In a later genetic analysis, fewer N-insertions in productive TCRs were reported among donors in an Asian-associated ancestry cluster than the roughly 700-donor mean. For the cohort, immune exposure information was limited to CMV serostatus. Three of the identified cytomegalovirus-associated TCR beta chains were confirmed in vitro to be specific for cytomegalovirus antigens. Because HLA typing was missing for some donors at each locus, association tests included only the typed subset. Because counts were too low, some 17 rarely observed V segments, including chromosome 9 orphons, were excluded from the earlier analysis of about 500 of the donors. A group of highly shared sequence variants was considered likely to be a technical artifact of the sequencing pipeline. In a later analysis, HLA-associated TCR beta chains were found to be more clonally expanded and to have lower generation probabilities than equally common non-associated chains. A further reported finding was that TCR beta sequences accurately predicted the HLA-A and HLA-B alleles for most subjects in the first cohort. A later analysis reported that several top co-occurrence clusters appeared linked to parvovirus B19, influenza, CMV and Epstein-Barr virus. In both the original and validation cohorts, the classifier was reported to diagnose cytomegalovirus status with high specificity and sensitivity. It was suggested by the authors that the approach could potentially be generalized to other disease states and immunological phenotypes. Correlated functional status among segregating V segments might be attributable to linkage disequilibrium, but an unknown experimental factor could not be ruled out. While some public TCRs were present in many individuals, most TCR sequences turned up only very rarely across donors.

The germline V gene (reference sequence) gives CDR1 as GTSNPN and CDR2 as SVGIG. The germline V end is reduced by 3 bases and the J end by 4 bases; junction bases left unmatched: 10. From cysteine to phenylalanine, the CDR3 is 15 amino acids long. Only the CDR3 DNA stays, 45 bases, in frame from base 1. Receptor libraries were prepared by the immunoSEQ multiplex PCR assay. A mixture of 60 forward primers for TCR Vbeta segments and 13 reverse primers for TCR Jbeta segments was used in the multiplex PCR. The CDR3 region of rearranged TCR beta genes was amplified from genomic DNA by a multiplex PCR assay. On the Illumina HiSeq System, the amplified TCR beta libraries were sequenced as 87-base-pair reads. As for the original processing: In a later analysis, tens of millions of unique TCR beta chains were counted across the 650 to 700 repertoires, and roughly 11 million of these chains were shared by at least two donors. Raw reads were error-corrected and collapsed into unique sequences with a nearest-neighbor algorithm that merged closely related sequences to remove PCR and sequencing errors. CDR3 sequences were aligned to IMGT reference sequences to assign V, D and J gene segments. Each retained sequence needed at least a six-nucleotide match to both a V gene segment and a J gene segment. A rearrangement counted as productive if the CDR3 had no stop codons and remained in frame with V and J, and every other rearrangement counted as non-productive. Following IMGT convention, CDR3 was defined as the stretch from the second conserved V-encoded cysteine to the conserved J-encoded phenylalanine. Sequences without an unambiguous match to a single V gene segment were excluded from the earlier analysis of several hundred of the donors. An earlier analysis of 587 of the donors classified V segments as functional when productive rearrangements were above 56.7% and as segregating when the standard deviation between donors was above 5%. A statistical classification framework was built to diagnose cytomegalovirus status from the catalog of TCR beta chain sequences. V and J gene assignment, in a later analysis, came from comparing TCR nucleotide sequences with IMGT/GENE-DB human TR gene sequences. Using the TCRdist pipeline, a later analysis assigned CDR3 sequences along with most-parsimonious VDJ recombination scenarios. In a later analysis, every TCR beta chain was defined by the combination of its CDR3 amino acid sequence and its V-gene family, and reads without a unique V-gene family were dropped. As a way to deal with suspected cross-contamination and a sequencing artifact, a later analysis dropped 500 to 700 nucleotide sequences that were highly shared and had low generation probability. In a later analysis, a clonal expansion index for each public chain was calculated from normalized within-repertoire ranks of inferred template counts. In a later analysis, generation probabilities were computed with a VDJ recombination model fitted to out-of-frame rearrangements, and the resulting probabilities were checked against IGoR. Hypergeometric tests were used in a later analysis to score TCR-TCR, TCR-HLA and TCR-CMV co-occurrence, with a repertoire-size bias correction applied to the TCR pairs. False discovery rates were estimated in a later analysis by permuting HLA or CMV assignments 20 times. In a later analysis, co-occurring TCRs were grouped with DBSCAN, and TCRdist sequence similarity was added when clustering was performed within HLA-allele-positive subsets. Co-occurrence clustering excluded repertoires with fewer than 30,000 or more than 120,000 public chains, plus five with anomalous nucleotide sharing. The table comes from immuneACCESS by way of TCRdb, which keeps in-frame sequences with V and J called. Part of the clones is missing from these tables; in studies checked, under half for an unresolved V gene and the rest for unknown reasons. V and J calls and clone size are given by that table; D and trimming were obtained from the DNA. The sample contains about 190,000 clones, approximately 82% of them found a single time. The leading ten clones occupy about 9.4% of the sample.

As for this clone: Its antigen is not yet known. Per-base qualities were not stored, and no clone one base away is much larger.

Sequencing was performed on PBMCs. This receptor was taken from a woman aged 45-65 years in good health and CMV-seropositive. Recombination linked TRBV30 to TRBJ2-7, and TRBD1 aligns with 9 junction nucleotides. The DNA sequence is as follows: TGTGCCTGGAGGGGACCGGGACAGGGTCGTTACGAGCAGTACTTC. Its protein product is CAWRGPGQGRYEQYF.